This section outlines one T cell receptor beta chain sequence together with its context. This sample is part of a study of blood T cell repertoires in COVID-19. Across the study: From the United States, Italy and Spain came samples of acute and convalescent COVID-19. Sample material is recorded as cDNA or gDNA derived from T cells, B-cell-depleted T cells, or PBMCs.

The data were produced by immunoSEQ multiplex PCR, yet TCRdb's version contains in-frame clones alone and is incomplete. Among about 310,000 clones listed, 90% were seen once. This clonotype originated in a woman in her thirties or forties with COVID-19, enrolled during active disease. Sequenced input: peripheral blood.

CDR3 loop: CASSGYRGLNYGYTF. CDR3 nucleotide sequence: TGTGCCAGCAGCGGATACAGGGGGTTGAACTATGGCTACACCTTC. The chain is built from TRBV9 and TRBJ1-2; 8 positions agree with TRBD1. V trimming: 3 bases; J trimming: 2 bases; junction bases outside the gene matches: 6. Germline V gene lookup returns CDR1 SGDLS and CDR2 YYNGEE. The CDR3 loop spans 15 amino acids. Drawing the rest from reference TRBV9 and TRBJ1-2, the complete variable domain is DSGVTQTPKHLITATGQRVTLRCSPRSGDLSVYWYQQSLDQGLQFLIQYYNGEERAKGNILERFSAQQFPDLHSELNLSSLELGDSALYFCASSGYRGLNYGYTFGSGTRLTVV.